This T cell receptor beta chain comes out of a study of T cells in Graves' hyperthyroidism and ophthalmopathy. The V and J ends lost 0 bases and 5 bases respectively, with 21 bases between them. The length of the CDR3 is 18 residues. Germline V gene data show CDR1 as MNHEY and CDR2 as SVGAGI. The TCR beta CDR3 regions underwent amplification using RNA transcripts as the source. Researchers ran a first-round RT-PCR on the TCR CDR3 using the HTBI primer set. TCRdb fed the multiplex PCR reads into MiXCR, producing one record per CDR3 protein. Among around 700,000 distinct CDR3 sequences listed, roughly a sixth were seen once.

The source of this sequence is a woman aged 45 to 65 with Graves' hyperthyroidism that later progressed to Graves' ophthalmopathy. The chain combines TRBV6-5 with TRBJ2-3; the D gene is possibly TRBD1 (7 bases). Sequenced sample: blood. CDR3 residues: CASSYSSPRRGLRDTQYF. The CDR3, as DNA: TGTGCCAGCAGTTACTCGAGTCCGAGGAGGGGGCTTAGAGATACGCAGTATTTT.